This TCR beta chain was observed in a study of early T cells in non-severe SARS-CoV-2 infection. The wider study: RNA in bulk from unsorted whole blood was sequenced, and chains were unpaired.

The V and J ends lost 7 bases and 1 base respectively, with 22 bases between them. The CDR3 covers 17 residues. Germline V gives CDR1 WNHNN, CDR2 SYGVQD (reference sequence). Unique molecular identifiers tagged individual cDNA molecules. MiXCR was run by TCRdb on the 5' RACE reads, yielding one entry per CDR3 protein. The table includes about 44,000 distinct CDR3 sequences, 12% detected once. The TCR comes from an adult who was a healthcare worker with PCR-confirmed SARS-CoV-2 infection or an uninfected control (not recorded which). The J gene is TRBJ1-1, the V gene TRBV10-1, with D tentatively TRBD1 (6 bases). The source material was whole blood. Here the CDR3 DNA reads TGCGCCAGCATGGTATATTATGAAGGACAGCAGAACACTGAAGCTTTCTTT. This translates into CASMVYYEGQQNTEAFF.